What follows are 8 T cell receptor beta chains derived from one specimen sequenced in a study of graft-versus-host responses after intestinal transplantation. Method: immunoSEQ multiplex PCR; TCRdb's copy keeps in-frame clones and lacks some. In the table there are about 88,000 clones, about 95% of which are singletons. For these TCRs, the target antigens are not known. The specimen was unstimulated CD4+ T cells sorted from spleen or lymph node cells, collected before transplant. The receptors were sampled from a human donor who was the organ donor for an intestinal transplant.

This rearrangement joins TRBV28 to TRBJ1-5, with D possibly TRBD1 on 5 matching bases. This CDR3 spans 15 amino acids. The ends were cut back, 8 bases at V and 7 bases at J, with 21 bases in the middle. CDR1 is MDHEN and CDR2 is SYDVKM in the germline V gene. The CDR3 DNA is TGTGCCAGCTTAAAATCGGGGCAGGGTAAGCAGCCCCAGCATTTT. Amino acids: CASLKSGQGKQPQHF.

The sample holds one count of this clone. The genes are TRBV9 and TRBJ2-1; 13 nucleotides line up with TRBD2. CDR1 SGDLS and CDR2 YYNGEE come from the germline V gene. The CDR3 runs to 15 residues. The trim removed 4 bases at V and 4 bases at J, leaving 2 bases unmatched. CDR3 in amino acids: CASSQTSGGYNEQFF. DNA for the CDR3: TGTGCCAGCAGCCAGACTAGCGGGGGGTACAATGAGCAGTTCTTC.

V and J are TRBV5-1 and TRBJ2-2; 7 bases line up with TRBD1. This CDR3 contains 15 residues. V trimming: 7 bases; J trimming: 0 bases; junction bases outside the gene matches: 6. Germline values: CDR1 SGHRS, CDR2 YFSETQ. The CDR3, as DNA: TGCGCCAGCGCGACCGGGACAGCGAACACCGGGGAGCTGTTTTTT. Translated: CASATGTANTGELFF.

The chain uses TRBV29-1 and TRBJ2-5, with D possibly TRBD1 on 6 matching bases. The CDR3 sequence is 14 residues long. V gave up 7 bases and J gave up 5 bases, with 20 bases separating them. The germline V gene has CDR1 SQVTM and CDR2 ANQGSEA. CDR3 bases: TGCAGCGGTGGTAGCCTGGACAGAGGGGAGACCCAGTACTTC. Translated: CSGGSLDRGETQYF.

The chain couples TRBV30 to TRBJ1-6; maybe TRBD1 (5 bases). This CDR3 contains 18 residues. In germline, CDR1 is GTSNPN, CDR2 SVGIG (reference sequence). V lost 6 bases and J lost 3, with 24 bases in between. The CDR3 spells CACRDRLVPDYYNSPLHF. CDR3 bases: TGTGCCTGCCGGGACCGTCTAGTTCCGGATTACTATAATTCACCCCTCCACTTT.

This clone was counted a single time. The rearrangement links TRBV28 to TRBJ1-5; a weak D match, TRBD1 (5 bases). Germline V CDR1 and CDR2: MDHEN, SYDVKM. The CDR3 totals 12 residues. V was clipped by 6 bases and J by 5 bases, with 8 bases between them. In DNA, the CDR3 is TGTGCCAGCAGGGGACCGGATCAGCCCCAGCATTTT. It is translated as CASRGPDQPQHF.

V and J are TRBV2 and TRBJ2-7, with a weak D call TRBD1 (6 bases). In germline, CDR1 is SNHLY, CDR2 FYNNEI. The CDR3 length is 21 residues. Deletions cut 2 bases from V and 2 bases from J, with 31 bases between. Written as DNA, the CDR3 is TGTGCCAGCAGTGAACGAATAACAGGGTTGGGCGCCGCCAGGATCACCTACGAGCAGTACTTC. The encoded protein is CASSERITGLGAARITYEQYF.

The chain recombines TRBV5-6 with TRBJ2-1; 7 bases are shared with TRBD1. The CDR3 sequence is 16 residues long. Germline V gene lookup returns CDR1 SGHDT and CDR2 YYEEEE. The V segment lost 5 bases and the J segment 4 bases; nucleotides outside the gene matches: 12. The CDR3 sequence is CASSPPGQILYNEQFF. The CDR3 DNA reads as TGTGCCAGCAGTCCACCGGGACAGATCCTATACAATGAGCAGTTCTTC.